The sequence of this T cell receptor beta chain was determined in a study of regulatory T cells in long-lasting Graves disease (dated by TCRdb to the early 2020s). Concerning the study at large: Antithyroid drugs had been taken for less than 3 months by newly diagnosed Graves' disease patients. The study was conducted in China and was registered as a clinical trial. A total of roughly 35 samples were covered by TCR sequencing, comprising approximately 13 persistent and around 20 newly diagnosed Graves' disease patients. This study used TCR sequencing and RNA sequencing of peripheral blood to compare persistent Graves' disease patients against newly diagnosed Graves' disease patients.

Sequences ENHRY (CDR1) and SYGVKD (CDR2) are obtained from the germline V gene. Ends trimmed: V by 4 bases, J by 10 bases; bases unmatched to a gene: 11. The CDR3 measures 14 amino acids from cysteine to phenylalanine. The kept DNA is CDR3 alone, 42 bases in frame from the first base. This clonotype was seen repeatedly, ten times or more. Its antigen specificity is not known. Base quality data are lacking; no much larger clone is found one base away. The label giving this sample's time point can be read as: newly diagnosed GD, antithyroid drugs for less than 3 months. For both TCR sequencing and RNA sequencing, RNA was extracted from PBMCs using TRIzol. The diagnosis of Graves' disease was made according to American Thyroid Association guidelines. Patients were recruited from an endocrinology department in Xi'an, China. Each patient gave 9 to 10 milliliters of peripheral blood, collected in an EDTA anticoagulant tube. PBMCs were isolated by Ficoll Paque Plus density gradient separation without further T cell sorting. An Agilent 2100 Bioanalyzer and agarose gel were used to check RNA quality, and a NanoDrop 2000 was used to measure RNA concentration.

Receptor amplification or capture employed multiplex PCR. The sequencer listed for this sample is Illumina HiSeq 4000. iRepertoire HTBI primers and Arm-PCR amplification of CDR3 regions were used to construct TCR beta libraries. Before sequencing, the PCR products underwent gel purification. Regarding the original processing steps: Gene usage analysis of CDR3 amino acid clonotypes relied on the roughly 58 TRBV and 14 TRBJ segments identified across samples. COPE and FqMerger were used to merge filtered high-quality paired reads into contigs. BLAST was used to align contigs to IMGT TRBV, TRBD and TRBJ reference genes, and CDR3 was defined according to IMGT. Highly expanded clones were defined as clonotypes with a frequency above 0.1%. Repertoire diversity was measured by Shannon entropy, and V-J evenness by the Gini coefficient. A clonotype found in more than one individual was treated as public. TCRdb itself trimmed the public reads at Q25 with fastp, ran MiXCR and retained productive beta chains. CDR3 protein duplicates are merged, each entry listing the most common genes and DNA. TCRdb assigned the V and J calls; the authors' analysis was not used. This sample comprises about 470,000 distinct CDR3 sequences, just under 15% of them detected only once. The top ten hold 16% of the sample.

Here is what the overall study found, with its caveats: Compared with newly diagnosed patients, patients with persistent Graves' disease had lower TCR Shannon entropy and fewer highly expanded clones, which suggests clonal expansion. Sequencing and analysis were restricted to the TCR beta chain. Persistent patients shared more public clonotypes among themselves (around 2,800) than newly diagnosed patients did (more than 950). Only peripheral blood was studied, because thyroid tissue, the primary lesion, was inaccessible. Persistent disease showed preferential use of TRBV28, TRBJ1-2 and TRBJ2-5, whereas newly diagnosed disease favored TRBV20-1 and TRBJ2-1. The small sample size was acknowledged by the authors as a limitation that may reduce accuracy.

A further study also used this sample, focusing on T cells in Graves' hyperthyroidism and ophthalmopathy. That second report states: Stable Graves' hyperthyroidism was defined as no progression to ophthalmopathy during 18 months of follow-up. Hyperthyroidism patients were newly diagnosed, with disease duration under 2 months, and aged 18 to 65 years. Any patient with an uncontrolled infection, another autoimmune disease, pregnancy or lactation was excluded. Diagnoses relied on clinical symptoms, serum thyroxine and TRAb, thyroid ultrasound and orbital computed tomography. The first round of RT-PCR for the TCR CDR3 was performed with the HTBI primer set and the Qiagen OneStep RT-PCR kit. Most expanded thyroid clonotypes (frequency above 0.001) were also detected in blood, a finding suggesting that blood repertoires may reflect thyroid immune responses. In cross-validation, a model built on a 13 V-J signature told ophthalmopathy apart from stable hyperthyroidism with 85% to 90% sensitivity and about 81% specificity, and in testing the same model reached 80%/75%. During validation, the model predicted progression to ophthalmopathy a median of around six months ahead of onset, with almost 71% sensitivity and 72% to 80% specificity. TCR V-J signatures able to tell the groups apart were searched for in a discovery cohort of 100 patients, of whom 43 had Graves' ophthalmopathy and around 58 had stable Graves' hyperthyroidism. An independent validation cohort of 18 to 20 hyperthyroidism patients and approximately 16 patients who later progressed to ophthalmopathy tested prospective prediction of ophthalmopathy. The approximately 97 discovery patients were randomly divided into training and test sets at a 7:3 ratio. In addition, the study compared T-cell repertoires in thyroid tissue and in blood from about six Graves' hyperthyroidism patients. After blood sampling, hyperthyroidism patients were treated with methimazole at a starting dose of 30 mg daily, and ophthalmopathy patients were treated with high-dose intravenous methylprednisolone. A second multiplex PCR round built the libraries, followed by size selection and purification. Paired-end sequencing of the libraries was performed with 100 bp reads on an Illumina HiSeq2000. SOAPnuke was used to process the raw data, with reads discarded if the reads contained adapters or uncalled bases, had a mean Phred below 15, or lacked an exact constant-primer or identifier match. COPE v1.2.5 was used to merge high-quality paired reads, and clonotypes were defined as unique nucleotide sequences. MiTCR v1.1 was used to align clonotypes to the IMGT TRBV, TRBD and TRBJ reference segments. The analysis was restricted to V-J combinations with a frequency above 0.0001, which together covered 98% to 99.2% of the repertoires. The TCS score was defined as F50 (clonal expansion) divided by E x V (chaos), with BLOSUM62-based TCRdist calculated between CDR3 peptides within each V-J. Welch's t-statistics and random forest reduced roughly 530 V-J features to 13, which were used in a naive Bayes classifier (R e1071). Sample size was not statistically predetermined, and blinding of investigators to group allocation was not performed. TCR Vbeta CDR3 sequencing of roughly 140 peripheral blood samples (approximately 44 ophthalmopathy, around 80 hyperthyroidism and approximately 17 progressor patients) is reported in the paper.

The sequence was obtained from a woman under 40 with Graves disease. Donor details come from another sample of the same person, matched by shared clones. Sample: peripheral blood mononuclear cells (PBMCs), taken at new diagnosis, from a patient treated with antithyroid drugs. The chain uses TRBV10-3 and TRBJ2-3; 7 of the junction bases match TRBD2. CDR3 region: CAISARPTSDAQYF. The DNA sequence follows: TGTGCCATCAGTGCCCGTCCTACTAGCGATGCGCAGTATTTT.